One and the same sample provided the 28 T cell receptor beta chains below, sequenced in a study of T cell repertoires in cytomegalovirus infection. From the reads, TCRdb called clonotypes with MiXCR, one entry per CDR3 protein. Of 400,000 or so distinct CDR3 sequences listed, 15% to 20% are singletons. Sequences were obtained from PBMCs. Source of these receptors: a human donor in good health (CMV status not recorded). Some clones in this sample may be carry-over from other donors' samples.

This clonotype was found a few times. The chain carries TRBV18 and TRBJ2-3; D unclear. The CDR3 covers 14 residues. CDR1 and CDR2 from the germline V gene are KGHSH and LQKENI. Trimming stripped 1 base from V and 2 bases from J, with 7 bases between. Written as DNA, the CDR3 is TGTGCCAGCTCACCACTTGATCCCACAGATACGCAGTATTTT. Translating it yields CASSPLDPTDTQYF. Full variable domain (remainder filled in from reference TRBV18 and TRBJ2-3): NAGVMQNPRHLVRRRGQEARLRCSPMKGHSHVYWYRQLPEEGLKFMVYLQKENIIDESGMPKERFSAEFPKEGPSILRIQQVVRGDSAAYFCASSPLDPTDTQYFGPGTRLTVL.

The V and J genes are TRBV12-3 or TRBV12-4 and TRBJ2-3; D is unresolved. Trimming took off 3 bases at V and 6 bases at J, with 10 bases between the two ends. The CDR3 covers 13 residues. The CDR3 bases are TGTGCCAGCAGTTTTTCCCCGGCGGATACGCAGTATTTT. Its protein product is CASSFSPADTQYF.

The rearrangement links TRBV7-9 to TRBJ1-1; TRBD1 aligns across 7 bases. Germline CDR1 is SEHNR and CDR2 is FQNEAQ (reference sequence). Trimming took 1 base from V and 4 from J; bases not matched to a gene: 9. The CDR3 has 16 residues. In DNA form, the CDR3 reads TGTGCCAGCAGCTTAGACCCGGGCAGGGGGTCCACTGAAGCTTTCTTT. Protein sequence: CASSLDPGRGSTEAFF.

This clonotype was detected only a few times. V is TRBV6-5 and J is TRBJ2-7, with unresolved D. Trimming pared 4 bases from V and 2 bases from J, leaving 12 bases between. The CDR3 extends over 14 amino acids. CDR1 MNHEY and CDR2 SVGAGI come from the germline V gene. CDR3 in amino acids: CASSLATPTYEQYF. DNA of the CDR3: TGTGCCAGCAGTTTGGCGACACCCACCTACGAGCAGTACTTC.

V and J are TRBV12-3 or TRBV12-4 and TRBJ2-1; D is unclear. V was clipped by 8 bases and J by 9 bases, with 20 bases between them. The CDR3 spans 14 residues. CDR3 residues: CASGFMAGVGEQFF. For the CDR3, the DNA is TGTGCCAGCGGCTTCATGGCCGGCGTGGGTGAGCAGTTCTTC.

With regard to this clonotype: It may be a read error: a sequence one base away is much more abundant. This chain links TRBV12-3 or TRBV12-4 with TRBJ1-1; D might be TRBD1 (6 bases). V lost 6 bases to trimming and J lost 1 base, with 12 bases between them. CDR3 length: 14 residues. CDR3 region: CASSLGHSNTEAFF. The CDR3 DNA reads as TGTGCCAGCAGCCTGGGACACTCGAACACTGAAGCTTTCTTT.

The chain has TRBV29-1 and TRBJ1-1; 7 nucleotides agree with TRBD1. The V and J ends lost 2 bases and 10 bases, in that order; junction bases with no gene match: 13. The CDR3 sequence is 14 residues long. Germline loops: CDR1 SQVTM, CDR2 ANQGSEA. The CDR3 DNA follows: TGCAGCGTTGAATACTCACAGGGCCAGGGGGGAGCTTTCTTT. Protein sequence: CSVEYSQGQGGAFF.

This clonotype appeared once. V and J are TRBV9 and TRBJ1-4, with TRBD1 matching 9 bases. The ends lost 4 bases at V and 6 bases at J; junction bases unmatched: 7. Germline CDR1 is SGDLS and CDR2 is YYNGEE. The CDR3 is 15 residues long. CDR3 loop: CASSTAGTGYEKLFF. The CDR3 DNA reads TGTGCCAGCAGCACCGCCGGGACAGGGTATGAAAAACTGTTTTTT. Drawing the rest from reference TRBV9 and TRBJ1-4, the complete variable domain is DSGVTQTPKHLITATGQRVTLRCSPRSGDLSVYWYQQSLDQGLQFLIQYYNGEERAKGNILERFSAQQFPDLHSELNLSSLELGDSALYFCASSTAGTGYEKLFFGSGTQLSVL.

The chain is built from TRBV30 and TRBJ2-3; possible D gene TRBD1, 6 bases. The germline gives CDR1 GTSNPN, CDR2 SVGIG (reference sequence). CDR3 length equals 16 residues. Trimming took off 3 bases at V and 2 bases at J, with 18 bases between the two ends. CDR3 coding DNA: TGTGCCTGGAGCGCGCCCCGGACAGCCCCCACAGATACGCAGTATTTT. It specifies CAWSAPRTAPTDTQYF. The whole variable domain, remainder taken from reference TRBV30 and TRBJ2-3, is SQTIHQWPATLVQPVGSPLSLECTVEGTSNPNLYWYRQAAGRGLQLLFYSVGIGQISSEVPQNLSASRPQDRQFILSSKKLLLSDSGFYLCAWSAPRTAPTDTQYFGPGTRLTVL.

The chain employs TRBV27 and TRBJ1-6; D is uncertain. The V gene lost 5 bases and the J gene lost 2 bases, with 4 bases spanning the gap. The germline V gene has CDR1 MNHEY and CDR2 SMNVEV (reference sequence). The CDR3 sequence is 13 residues long. In nucleotides, the CDR3 is TGTGCCAGCAGTCCTACCTATAATTCACCCCTCCACTTT. Its protein product is CASSPTYNSPLHF.

In its sample, this clonotype was seen a few times. The chain carries TRBV11-2 and TRBJ1-4; D gene uncertain. Germline V gives CDR1 SGHAT, CDR2 FQNNGV. V was pared by 3 bases and J by 0 bases, with 8 bases between. CDR3 length equals 15 residues. For the CDR3, the DNA is TGTGCCAGCAGCTTGGTGGGGACAACTAATGAAAAACTGTTTTTT. Its protein is CASSLVGTTNEKLFF.

This clonotype appeared a few times. V is TRBV6-2 or TRBV6-3 and J is TRBJ2-1; possible D gene TRBD1, 5 bases. The CDR3 length is 17 residues. Per the germline V gene, CDR1 is MNHEY and CDR2 is SVGEGT. V was clipped by 2 bases and J by 7 bases, with 21 bases between them. The CDR3 loop is CASSYPSLGPRVNEQFF. The CDR3, as DNA: TGTGCCAGCAGTTACCCTAGTCTGGGGCCTCGGGTTAATGAGCAGTTCTTC.

This clonotype was seen only a few times. The rearrangement joins TRBV7-2 to TRBJ1-1; D uncertain. V was shortened by 6 bases and J by 4 bases, with 21 bases between the two germline ends. Per the germline V gene, CDR1 is SGHTA and CDR2 is FQGNSA. The CDR3 runs to 16 residues. The chain's CDR3 is CASRGGRTGLITEAFF. The CDR3 coding sequence is TGTGCCAGCAGGGGAGGCCGAACGGGGTTGATCACTGAAGCTTTCTTT.

This chain uses TRBV20-1 with TRBJ2-7; 7 nucleotides match TRBD1. V shed 5 bases, J shed 2 bases, and the junction held 6 bases outside the gene matches. This CDR3 is built from 13 residues. The germline gives CDR1 DFQATT, CDR2 SNEGSKA (reference sequence). Here the CDR3 DNA reads TGCAGTGCTGAGCGACAGGGAGCCTACGAGCAGTACTTC. Protein: CSAERQGAYEQYF.

This clonotype has more than one count but fewer than ten. A read error may account for a junction end that differs from germline. V is TRBV10-3 and J is TRBJ2-7; 12 bases match TRBD2. The CDR3 is 13 amino acids. Germline V gives CDR1 ENHRY, CDR2 SYGVKD. CDR3: CAVRLAGEDEQYF. The CDR3 nucleotides are TGTGCCGTCAGACTAGCGGGAGAGGACGAGCAGTACTTC.

This clonotype was recorded at least ten times. This sequence joins TRBV7-2 and TRBJ2-5; D is ambiguous. Germline CDR1 is SGHTA and CDR2 is FQGNSA. The V end was cut by 1 base, the J end by 0 bases, with 9 bases between. This CDR3 spans 15 amino acids. The CDR3 bases are TGTGCCAGCAGCTTAGAGTATAGATACCAAGAGACCCAGTACTTC. Translating gives CASSLEYRYQETQYF.

This clonotype turned up a few times. This rearrangement joins TRBV5-5 to TRBJ1-6; D not resolved. V was cut by 3 bases and J by 10 bases, with 8 bases left in between. The length of the CDR3 is 12 residues. Looked up from germline, CDR1 is SGHKS and CDR2 is YYEKEE (reference sequence). The CDR3 is CASSSPMSPLHF. The DNA of the CDR3 is TGTGCCAGCAGCTCGCCCATGTCACCCCTCCACTTT. The entire variable domain, with the rest obtained from reference TRBV5-5 and TRBJ1-6, is as follows: DAGVTQSPTHLIKTRGQQVTLRCSPISGHKSVSWYQQVLGQGPQFIFQYYEKEERGRGNFPDRFSARQFPNYSSELNVNALLLGDSALYLCASSSPMSPLHFGNGTRLTVT.

This clonotype was counted only a few times. This chain links TRBV4-1 with TRBJ2-5, with a possible D match to TRBD2 (6 bases). Per the germline V gene, CDR1 is MGHRA and CDR2 is YSYEKL. Trimming took 4 bases from V and 0 from J, leaving 12 bases between them. The CDR3 extends over 15 amino acids. The CDR3 region has the DNA TGCGCCAGCAGCCGGGGGGTCGAGTACCAAGAGACCCAGTACTTC. The encoded protein is CASSRGVEYQETQYF.

There are a few counts of this clonotype. V and J are TRBV5-1 and TRBJ2-7; 8 bases map to TRBD1. Germline lookup yields CDR1 SGHRS and CDR2 YFSETQ. V lost 3 bases, J lost 0 bases, and 5 bases stayed unmatched. The CDR3 is 15 residues long. The CDR3 DNA sequence: TGCGCCAGCAGCTCAGGGACAGGTAGCTCCTACGAGCAGTACTTC. It translates to CASSSGTGSSYEQYF.

The J gene is TRBJ2-5, the V gene TRBV7-9; D is perhaps TRBD2 (5 bases). The germline CDR1 and CDR2 sequences are SEHNR and FQNEAQ (reference sequence). V shed 4 bases and J shed 2 bases, with 11 bases lying between them. The CDR3 totals 14 residues. In nucleotides, the CDR3 is TGTGCCAGCAGCTCCCTTCGGGGTCAAGAGACCCAGTACTTC. The encoded protein is CASSSLRGQETQYF.

This clonotype has more than one count but fewer than ten. The chain employs TRBV20-1 and TRBJ2-4; D remains unclear. The V gene's germline CDR1 is DFQATT and CDR2 SNEGSKA (reference sequence). V lost 3 bases to trimming and J lost 6 bases, with 12 bases between them. The CDR3 spans 13 residues. The chain's CDR3 is CSARSLLGNIQYF. The CDR3 DNA is TGCAGTGCTAGGTCCCTCTTGGGAAACATTCAGTACTTC.

This clonotype was detected only a few times. The chain joins TRBV27 to TRBJ2-7; TRBD2 matches at 12 bases. The germline V gene has CDR1 MNHEY and CDR2 SMNVEV (reference sequence). The CDR3 covers 17 residues. V lost 4 bases to trimming and J lost 6 bases; unmatched junction nucleotides: 13. As DNA, the CDR3 is TGTGCCAGCAGTTCCCGGCTAGCGGGAGGGCCACCCTGCGAGCAGTACTTC. As protein: CASSSRLAGGPPCEQYF.

Ten or more counts support this clonotype. This chain uses TRBV7-9 with TRBJ2-7; D not resolved. CDR3 length: 11 amino acids. Germline CDR1 reads SEHNR; CDR2 reads FQNEAQ (reference sequence). V was pared by 5 bases and J by 3 bases, with 5 bases between. CDR3 amino acids: CASSMGYEQYF. The DNA of the CDR3 is TGTGCCAGCAGCATGGGCTACGAGCAGTACTTC.

This clonotype was seen ten or more times. This CDR3 is CASSTRQPNTEAFF. CDR3 nucleotides: TGTGCCAGTAGTACTAGACAGCCGAACACTGAAGCTTTCTTT. The chain couples TRBV19 to TRBJ1-1; weak D call: TRBD1 (5 bases). The V end lost 4 bases, the J end lost 1 base, and 10 bases lay between the germline ends. This CDR3 comprises 14 residues. Per the germline V gene, CDR1 is LNHDA and CDR2 is SQIVND (reference sequence).

This clonotype was seen many times. The rearrangement links TRBV20-1 to TRBJ1-2, with a tentative D call TRBD1 (6 bases). V was trimmed by 2 bases and J by 3 bases, leaving 13 bases between them. The CDR3 totals 14 residues. CDR1 and CDR2 (germline): DFQATT, SNEGSKA (reference sequence). The CDR3 here is CSARKQGIDYGYTF. The DNA of the CDR3 is TGCAGTGCTAGAAAACAGGGAATAGACTATGGCTACACCTTC.

The rearrangement links TRBV7-8 to TRBJ1-4; D gene ambiguous. Trimming took off 5 bases at V and 8 bases at J, with 15 bases between the two ends. Germline V gives CDR1 SGHVS, CDR2 FQNEAQ. This CDR3 comprises 14 residues. CDR3 loop: CASSPARSQEKLFF. CDR3 in DNA: TGTGCCAGCAGCCCAGCAAGGAGTCAGGAAAAACTGTTTTTT.

This chain connects TRBV5-1 to TRBJ1-2; TRBD1 agrees at 11 bases. Germline V CDR1 and CDR2: SGHRS, YFSETQ. With V trimmed by 4 bases and J by 4 bases, 12 bases remained unmatched. The CDR3 is 17 amino acids. The CDR3 region has the DNA TGCGCCAGCAGCCTGGACAGGGGGCGAATCGGGTCCTATGGCTACACCTTC. This sequence encodes CASSLDRGRIGSYGYTF.

This chain joins TRBV12-3 or TRBV12-4 and TRBJ2-6, with a tentative D call TRBD1 (6 bases). The CDR3 length is 16 residues. V was pared by 6 bases and J by 0 bases, with 12 bases between. CDR3 protein: CASSVQGRSGANVLTF. As DNA, the CDR3 is TGTGCCAGCAGCGTACAGGGTCGCTCTGGGGCCAACGTCCTGACTTTC.